This TCR beta chain was identified during a study of spatial heterogeneity in lung cancer. Study in general: Researchers sequenced follow-up PBMC samples if they had them, and these came a median of around two years after resection. Across the raw uncorrected reads, a unique TCR and UMI combination was observed, on average, more than ten times.

Losses at the gene ends were 2 bases for V and 3 bases for J; bases not matched to a gene: 5. The germline gives CDR1 DFQATT, CDR2 SNEGSKA (reference sequence). The CDR3 totals 15 residues. This clonotype was recorded a few times. TCRdb passed the 5' RACE reads through MiXCR, listing each CDR3 protein once. The table lists 110,000 or so distinct CDR3 sequences, 9.5% to 14% of them singletons. The time point: blood at routine non-recurrence follow-up after resection. Whole RNA came from tumor, nontumor lung or frozen PBMC and was sequenced without being sorted. The chain has TRBV20-1 and TRBJ1-5; 9 bases are shared with TRBD1. This clonotype was obtained from a female donor with early-stage non-small cell lung cancer. Sequenced material: PBMCs, taken at follow-up. The CDR3 DNA is TGCAGTGCTAGAACCGGGACAGGGACCAATCAGCCCCAGCATTTT. Protein product: CSARTGTGTNQPQHF.